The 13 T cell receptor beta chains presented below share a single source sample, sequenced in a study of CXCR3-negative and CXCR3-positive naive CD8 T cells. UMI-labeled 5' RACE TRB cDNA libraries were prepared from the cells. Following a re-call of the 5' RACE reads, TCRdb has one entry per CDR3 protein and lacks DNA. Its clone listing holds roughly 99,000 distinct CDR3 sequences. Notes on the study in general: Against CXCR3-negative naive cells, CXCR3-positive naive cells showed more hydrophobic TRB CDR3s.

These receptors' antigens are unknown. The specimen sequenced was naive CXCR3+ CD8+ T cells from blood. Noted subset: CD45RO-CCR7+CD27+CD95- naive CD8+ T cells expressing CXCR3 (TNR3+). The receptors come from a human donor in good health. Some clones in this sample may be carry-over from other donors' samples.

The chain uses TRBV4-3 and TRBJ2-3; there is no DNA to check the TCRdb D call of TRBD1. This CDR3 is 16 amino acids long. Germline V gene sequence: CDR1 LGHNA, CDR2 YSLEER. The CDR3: CASSQDRATRGDTQYF.

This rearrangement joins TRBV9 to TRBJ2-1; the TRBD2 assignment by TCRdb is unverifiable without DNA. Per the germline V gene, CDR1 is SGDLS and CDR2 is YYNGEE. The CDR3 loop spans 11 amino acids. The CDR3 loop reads CASSGGNEQFF. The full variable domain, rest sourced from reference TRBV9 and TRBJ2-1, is DSGVTQTPKHLITATGQRVTLRCSPRSGDLSVYWYQQSLDQGLQFLIQYYNGEERAKGNILERFSAQQFPDLHSELNLSSLELGDSALYFCASSGGNEQFFGPGTRLTVL.

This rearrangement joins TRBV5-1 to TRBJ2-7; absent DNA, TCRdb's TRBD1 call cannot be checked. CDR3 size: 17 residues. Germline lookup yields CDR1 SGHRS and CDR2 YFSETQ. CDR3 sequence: CASSPGRLTGEIYEQYF.

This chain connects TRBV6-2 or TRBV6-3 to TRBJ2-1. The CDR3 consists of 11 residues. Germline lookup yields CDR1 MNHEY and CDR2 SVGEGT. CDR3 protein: CASSPDNEQFF.

The CDR3 region is CASSGGGDPGYTF. The J gene is TRBJ1-2, the V gene TRBV28; TCRdb designates TRBD1, a call that cannot be tested without DNA. Germline values: CDR1 MDHEN, CDR2 SYDVKM. The CDR3 loop spans 13 amino acids.

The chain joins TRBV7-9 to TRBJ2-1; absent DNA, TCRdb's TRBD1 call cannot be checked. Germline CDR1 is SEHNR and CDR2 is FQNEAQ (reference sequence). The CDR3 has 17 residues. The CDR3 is CASSLKAGAIFYNEQFF. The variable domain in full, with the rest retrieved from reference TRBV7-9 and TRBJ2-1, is DTGVSQNPRHKITKRGQNVTFRCDPISEHNRLYWYRQTLGQGPEFLTYFQNEAQLEKSRLLSDRFSAERPKGSFSTLEIQRTEQGDSAMYLCASSLKAGAIFYNEQFFGPGTRLTVL.

This chain's CDR3 is CATSDLELEVDEQFF. The chain joins TRBV24-1 to TRBJ2-1; TCRdb's D call of TRBD2 is untestable without DNA. Looked up from germline, CDR1 is KGHDR and CDR2 is SFDVKD. The CDR3 extends over 15 amino acids.

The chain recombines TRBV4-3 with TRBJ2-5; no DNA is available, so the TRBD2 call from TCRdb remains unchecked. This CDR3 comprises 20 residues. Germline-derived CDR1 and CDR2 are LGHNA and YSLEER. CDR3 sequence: CASSQDSSTYRDIRGETQYF.

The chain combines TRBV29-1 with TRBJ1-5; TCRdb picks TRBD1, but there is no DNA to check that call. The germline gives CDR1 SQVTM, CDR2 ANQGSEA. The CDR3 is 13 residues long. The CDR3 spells CSVAQGKGQPQHF. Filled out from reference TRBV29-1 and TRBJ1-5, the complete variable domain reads SAVISQKPSRDICQRGTSLTIQCQVDSQVTMMFWYRQQPGQSLTLIATANQGSEATYESGFVIDKFPISRPNLTFSTLTVSNMSPEDSSIYLCSVAQGKGQPQHFGDGTRLSIL.

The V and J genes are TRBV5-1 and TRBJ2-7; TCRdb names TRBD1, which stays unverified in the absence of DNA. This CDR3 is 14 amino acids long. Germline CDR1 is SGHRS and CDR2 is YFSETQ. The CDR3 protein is CASSSGTAPEEQYF. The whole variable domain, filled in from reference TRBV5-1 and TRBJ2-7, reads KAGVTQTPRYLIKTRGQQVTLSCSPISGHRSVSWYQQTPGQGLQFLFEYFSETQRNKGNFPGRFSGRQFSNSRSEMNVSTLELGDSALYLCASSSGTAPEEQYFGPGTRLTVT.

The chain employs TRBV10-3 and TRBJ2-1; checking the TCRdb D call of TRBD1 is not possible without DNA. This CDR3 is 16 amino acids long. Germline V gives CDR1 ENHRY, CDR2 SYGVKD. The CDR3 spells CAISDLRGHSYNEQFF.

CDR3 protein: CASSQEREQYF. The genes are TRBV14 and TRBJ2-7. The CDR3 consists of 11 residues. CDR1 SGHDN and CDR2 FVKESK come from the germline V gene.

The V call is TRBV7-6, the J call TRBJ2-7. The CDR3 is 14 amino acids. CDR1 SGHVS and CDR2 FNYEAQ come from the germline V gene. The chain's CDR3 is CASSDTIDTYEQYF.